Reported below is one T cell receptor beta chain. Its antigen is still unknown. The PCR had 60 Vbeta and 13 Jbeta primers. This table comes from immunoSEQ multiplex PCR, and its TCRdb copy is limited to in-frame clones, with some not included. The sample carries over 150,000 clones, approximately 80% recorded once. The data derive from a study of cytomegalovirus exposure and HLA in healthy donors. Broader study findings: Earlier results showed most TCR beta V segments being productive about 87% or about 30% of the time. Association with HLA alleles at 0.05 false discovery rate was found for 15,000 to 20,000 TCR beta sequences in a later analysis.

Sequenced: PBMCs. The receptor comes from a young man in good health and CMV-seropositive.

CDR3 DNA sequence: TGTGCCAGCAGCGTCGACAGGGTACTCTATGGCTACACCTTC. Protein product: CASSVDRVLYGYTF. This rearrangement joins TRBV7-9 to TRBJ1-2; 7 nucleotides match TRBD1. CDR1 and CDR2 from the germline V gene are SEHNR and FQNEAQ (reference sequence). The CDR3 length is 14 residues. Unmatched junction bases numbered 7, after V lost 5 bases and J lost 4 bases.